The 23 T cell receptor beta chains below were found in one sample sequenced in a study of blood T cell repertoires in COVID-19. Profiled with immunoSEQ multiplex PCR; TCRdb holds only in-frame clones, not every one. The profile shows around 99,000 clones, roughly 84% of them singletons. The sample was peripheral blood. Source of these receptors: a human donor in a cohort sampled during active COVID-19.

The chain uses TRBV12-3 or TRBV12-4 and TRBJ1-6; D is uncertain. The CDR3 contains 12 residues. V was cut by 0 bases and J by 12 bases, with 6 bases left in between. CDR3 loop: CASSLASRPLHF. The DNA of the CDR3 is TGTGCCAGCAGTTTAGCCTCCCGACCCCTCCACTTT.

In nucleotides, the CDR3 is TGTGCCAGCAGCCAACCAGGGGTAGCCCAAGAGACCCAGTACTTC. Its protein product is CASSQPGVAQETQYF. The gene calls are TRBV3-1 (or the pseudogene TRBV3-2) and TRBJ2-5; possible D gene TRBD1, 6 bases. Deletions cut 2 bases from V and 1 base from J, with 11 bases between. The CDR3 has 15 amino acids. CDR1 and CDR2 from the germline V gene are LGHDT and YNNKEL (reference sequence).

Written as DNA, the CDR3 is TGTGCCAGCAGCTGGGGGCCCGACACATACGAGCAGTACGTC. Translating gives CASSWGPDTYEQYV. The rearrangement joins TRBV5-6 to TRBJ2-7, with D perhaps matching TRBD1 (6 bases). Trimming shortened V by 3 bases and J by 4 bases, and 14 bases separated the two germline ends. Germline V gene lookup returns CDR1 SGHDT and CDR2 YYEEEE. The CDR3 consists of 14 residues.

This clone was seen a few times. V and J are TRBV14 and TRBJ1-3; no clear D gene. Trimming shortened V by 3 bases and J by 1 base, and 13 bases separated the two germline ends. Germline values: CDR1 SGHDN, CDR2 FVKESK. This CDR3 comprises 16 residues. The CDR3 spells CASSQARRGSGNTIYF. CDR3 DNA: TGTGCCAGCAGCCAGGCCCGACGCGGGTCTGGAAACACCATATATTTT.

The table lists this clone with a few counts. V is TRBV18 and J is TRBJ2-1; 7 positions agree with TRBD2. The CDR3 extends over 14 amino acids. The J segment lost 5 bases and the V segment lost 5 bases, leaving 6 bases of the junction unmatched. Germline V gene sequence: CDR1 KGHSH, CDR2 LQKENI. The CDR3 loop is CASSMSGTDNEQFF. The CDR3 DNA reads as TGTGCCAGCTCAATGAGCGGGACCGACAATGAGCAGTTCTTC.

The rearrangement uses TRBV9 and TRBJ2-2; a weak D match, TRBD1 (6 bases). The CDR3 totals 16 residues. V shed 0 bases and J shed 4 bases, with 13 bases lying between them. Germline values: CDR1 SGDLS, CDR2 YYNGEE. CDR3 loop: CASSVAQGSSTGELFF. CDR3 coding DNA: TGTGCCAGCAGCGTAGCGCAGGGGAGCAGCACCGGGGAGCTGTTTTTT.

The gene calls are TRBV4-3 and TRBJ1-1, with D maybe TRBD1 (5 bases). The CDR3 consists of 17 residues. Germline V gene data show CDR1 as LGHNA and CDR2 as YSLEER. V was cut by 3 bases and J by 1 base, with 18 bases left in between. CDR3 amino acids: CASSHPYPDSRNTEAFF. The DNA of the CDR3 is TGCGCCAGCAGCCATCCATACCCCGACAGCCGGAACACTGAAGCTTTCTTT.

This clone was recorded once. The genes are TRBV20-1 and TRBJ2-3; 8 bases align to TRBD2. CDR3 length equals 14 residues. The germline gives CDR1 DFQATT, CDR2 SNEGSKA (reference sequence). The V gene end was trimmed by 3 bases and the J gene end by 5 bases; junction bases not matched to a gene: 7. Written as DNA, the CDR3 is TGCAGTGCTAGTTCGGGAGGGCCTGGAGATACGCAGTATTTT. It specifies CSASSGGPGDTQYF.

The chain employs TRBV4-1 and TRBJ2-2, with 9 bases lining up with TRBD2. The germline CDR1 and CDR2 sequences are MGHRA and YSYEKL. After removal of 3 bases from V and 6 bases from J, the junction contained 11 bases not matched to a gene. This CDR3 spans 17 amino acids. The CDR3 DNA is TGCGCCAGCAGCCAGTCCCCTAGCGGGATGCCAGCCGGGGAGCTGTTTTTT. Protein: CASSQSPSGMPAGELFF.

The chain couples TRBV4-1 to TRBJ2-3; D perhaps matches TRBD2 (6 bases). CDR3 size: 16 residues. Per germline, CDR1 MGHRA and CDR2 YSYEKL. V lost 3 bases to trimming and J lost 6 bases, with 19 bases between them. This CDR3 is CASSHGGSTLGDTQYF. For the CDR3, the DNA is TGCGCCAGCAGCCATGGAGGGAGCACCCTGGGGGATACGCAGTATTTT.

The chain employs TRBV6-6 and TRBJ2-7; tentative D call: TRBD1 (6 bases). V was clipped by 6 bases and J by 1 base, with 13 bases between them. The V gene's germline CDR1 is MNHNY and CDR2 SVGAGI (reference sequence). The CDR3 loop spans 14 amino acids. This chain's CDR3 is CASRQGPGSYEQYV. CDR3 nucleotide sequence: TGTGCCAGCAGACAGGGTCCTGGGTCCTACGAGCAGTACGTC.

The rearrangement uses TRBV5-4 and TRBJ2-5; 10 nucleotides line up with TRBD2. Germline V lookup: CDR1 SGHNT, CDR2 YYREEE (reference sequence). The CDR3 is made up of 16 amino acids. The V segment lost 0 bases and the J segment 5 bases; nucleotides outside the gene matches: 7. CDR3 nucleotides: TGTGCCAGCAGCTTGGAGGTACTAGCGGGAATGGAGACCCAGTACTTC. Its translation: CASSLEVLAGMETQYF.

The V call is TRBV7-2, the J call TRBJ1-5; D possibly corresponds to TRBD1 (5 bases). In germline, CDR1 is SGHTA, CDR2 FQGNSA. CDR3 length equals 13 residues. Trimming removed 5 bases at V and 10 bases at J, with 15 bases between. In DNA form, the CDR3 reads TGTGCCAGCAGCGCAGGGAACAGTCAACCCCAGCATTTT. It is translated as CASSAGNSQPQHF.

The V call is TRBV19, the J call TRBJ1-5; tentatively, D is TRBD1 (5 bases). The CDR3 length is 13 residues. Trimming removed 3 bases from V and 9 bases from J, with 12 bases in between. Germline CDR1 reads LNHDA; CDR2 reads SQIVND (reference sequence). CDR3 residues: CASSIGAFGPQHF. For the CDR3, the DNA is TGTGCCAGTAGTATTGGGGCTTTTGGGCCCCAGCATTTT.

The rearrangement links TRBV6-6 to TRBJ1-2; 7 nucleotides line up with TRBD1. The CDR3 is 15 amino acids. Germline CDR1 is MNHNY and CDR2 is SVGAGI (reference sequence). V trimming: 0 bases; J trimming: 7 bases; junction bases outside the gene matches: 8. The DNA for the CDR3 is TGTGCCAGCAGTTACTCGTGGGACAGAGCTCCTGGCTACACCTTC. Its protein product is CASSYSWDRAPGYTF.

This chain uses TRBV9 with TRBJ2-1, with 8 nucleotides matching TRBD2. V lost 1 base and J lost 0; bases outside the gene matches: 0. The CDR3 is 15 residues long. In germline, CDR1 is SGDLS, CDR2 YYNGEE. CDR3 coding DNA: TGTGCCAGCAGCGTAAGCGGGAGCTCCTACAATGAGCAGTTCTTC. It encodes CASSVSGSSYNEQFF.

The V and J genes are TRBV4-2 and TRBJ2-7; TRBD2 is a possible D gene (6 bases). The germline CDR1 and CDR2 sequences are LGHNA and YNFKEQ. V was cut by 0 bases and J by 2 bases, with 14 bases left in between. The CDR3 runs 16 residues. The CDR3 DNA reads TGTGCCAGCAGCCAAGAGTATGGGCGGGACGCCTACGAGCAGTACTTC. It codes for CASSQEYGRDAYEQYF.

This chain links TRBV9 with TRBJ1-1; 8 positions match TRBD1. V lost 5 bases to trimming and J lost 4 bases; unmatched junction nucleotides: 7. Germline CDR1 is SGDLS and CDR2 is YYNGEE. The CDR3 runs to 14 residues. The CDR3 nucleotides are TGTGCCAGCAGTTTCACAGGGGGGAGCACTGAAGCTTTCTTT. The encoded protein is CASSFTGGSTEAFF.

CDR3 sequence reads: CASSLGLSGNTIYF. DNA of the CDR3: TGTGCCAGCAGCCTCGGTCTCTCTGGAAACACCATATATTTT. V usage is TRBV11-2 and J usage is TRBJ1-3; D unclear. Between the trimmed V and J ends, which lost 5 bases and 0 bases, there was a span of 8 bases. Germline V CDR1 and CDR2: SGHAT, FQNNGV. The length of the CDR3 is 14 residues.

The chain carries TRBV30 and TRBJ1-1, with 10 bases that match TRBD1. The CDR3 sequence is 16 residues long. The V gene end was trimmed by 2 bases and the J gene end by 0 bases; junction bases not matched to a gene: 6. Germline CDR1 is GTSNPN and CDR2 is SVGIG (reference sequence). The CDR3 coding sequence is TGTGCCTGGAGTAGGGACAGGGGATTCGTGAACACTGAAGCTTTCTTT. Its protein product is CAWSRDRGFVNTEAFF.

This clone occurred a few times. This same CDR3 is encoded by further DNA sequences in the sample. The chain carries TRBV5-1 and TRBJ1-2, with D possibly being TRBD1 (5 bases). The length of the CDR3 is 13 residues. Germline CDR1 and CDR2: SGHRS and YFSETQ. V dropped 1 base and J dropped 8 bases, with 12 bases sitting between them. The CDR3 loop reads CASSLPAGYGYTF. As DNA, the CDR3 is TGCGCCAGCAGCTTGCCAGCAGGGTACGGCTACACCTTC.

V is TRBV30 and J is TRBJ2-7; 11 bases agree with TRBD2. Germline values: CDR1 GTSNPN, CDR2 SVGIG (reference sequence). V lost 2 bases to trimming and J lost 4 bases; unmatched junction nucleotides: 7. The CDR3 contains 15 residues. The CDR3 DNA follows: TGTGCCTGGAGTAGAAAGGGACTAGCGGATTACGAGCAGTACGTC. Its translation is CAWSRKGLADYEQYV.

J is TRBJ2-1 and V is TRBV10-3; 11 positions agree with TRBD2. From germline, CDR1 is ENHRY and CDR2 SYGVKD. Trimming took 8 bases from V and 6 from J; bases not matched to a gene: 6. CDR3 size: 14 residues. The CDR3 spells CAIQNSGRANEQFF. As DNA, the CDR3 is TGTGCCATCCAAAATAGCGGGAGGGCCAATGAGCAGTTCTTC.